The text below deals with one T cell receptor (beta chain). What it recognizes is unknown. The sample comes from a study of Tregs in tolerant kidney transplant recipients. Study-wide results and caveats: In tolerant patients, donor-specific Tregs outgrew total Tregs, suggesting antigen-driven expansion.

Recipients received nonmyeloablative bone marrow transplants from related graft donors, with transient mixed chimerism. Trimming took off 0 bases at V and 0 bases at J, with 7 bases between the two ends. Germline CDR1 is SGHRS and CDR2 is YFSETQ. The CDR3 is made up of 15 amino acids. The repertoire was sequenced with immunoSEQ multiplex PCR; TCRdb's copy has only in-frame clones and lacks some. This repertoire shows 84,000 or so clones, roughly 93% found once; its top ten account for roughly 1.5%. This receptor was obtained from a human patient who received a combined kidney and bone marrow transplant. Some T cells may be the graft donor's. Sequencing was performed on CD4+ T cells from blood (PBMCs), taken 12 months after the transplant. The chain has TRBV5-1 and TRBJ1-3; D might be TRBD1 (5 bases). CDR3 in DNA: TGCGCCAGCAGCTTGGCAGGGTTCTCTGGAAACACCATATATTTT. Amino acid sequence: CASSLAGFSGNTIYF.